These 3 T cell receptor beta chains came from one sample sequenced in a study of T-cell reconstitution after alpha-beta-depleted transplantation in children. The TCRbeta library was prepared with unique molecular identifiers. TCRdb fed the PCR reads into MiXCR, producing one record per CDR3 protein. The table records approximately 270,000 distinct CDR3 sequences, about a tenth of them present only once. Sequences were derived from PBMCs from the stem cell graft donor, sampled from the stem cell graft. Every receptor here comes from a human donor who donated a stem cell graft to a child with SCID.

The table lists this clonotype with a few counts. The V call is TRBV5-1, the J call TRBJ2-3, with 10 bases fitting TRBD1. CDR3 size: 13 residues. The V gene end was trimmed by 5 bases and the J gene end by 6 bases; junction bases not matched to a gene: 3. The germline CDR1 and CDR2 sequences are SGHRS and YFSETQ. The CDR3 loop reads CASSGTGEDTQYF. The DNA of the CDR3 is TGCGCCAGCAGTGGGACAGGGGAGGATACGCAGTATTTT.

In this sample, this clonotype turned up many times. The chain links TRBV12-3 or TRBV12-4 to TRBJ1-2; perhaps TRBD1 as D (6 bases). V lost 7 bases, J lost 7 bases, and 19 bases lay in between. The CDR3 totals 14 residues. The CDR3 region has the DNA TGTGCCAGCACCTTAGGGAGACAGGAGGCTGGCTACACCTTC. As protein: CASTLGRQEAGYTF.

The chain couples TRBV5-1 to TRBJ2-2; D possibly corresponds to TRBD1 (5 bases). Germline V gives CDR1 SGHRS, CDR2 YFSETQ. The length of the CDR3 is 15 residues. Trimming pared 1 base from V and 7 bases from J, leaving 14 bases between. The CDR3 bases are TGCGCCAGCAGCTTGAAACGGTGGGGCCTCGGGGAGCTGTTTTTT. Its protein is CASSLKRWGLGELFF.